This T cell receptor beta chain was obtained from a study of blood T cells in healthy people across ages. Healthy Caucasian individuals from Russia aged about 6 to 95 were enrolled as donors. Researchers collected about 9.6 milliliters of peripheral blood from every single donor. Through a sample-barcoded 5' primer and a J-beta primer mix, a second PCR was run for roughly 7 to 12 cycles. TCRdb recomputed calls from the 5' RACE reads with MiXCR, one row per CDR3 protein. The repertoire consists of 650,000 to 700,000 distinct CDR3 sequences, with 45% to 60% occurring once and the leading ten covering about 13%. This clonotype has more than one count but fewer than ten. Its antigen is undetermined. General study points: Because sorting was not performed, PBMCs prevented conclusive naive versus antigen-experienced comparison. Fewer expanded clones and more diversity marked long-lived versus aged donors.

CDR1 is MDHEN and CDR2 is SYDVKM in the germline V gene. This CDR3 is 14 amino acids long. Germline trimming cut 5 bases from V and 5 bases from J; bases unmatched to any gene: 7. Source material: blood. The sequence was collected from a woman of 80 years or more in good health. The chain employs TRBV28 and TRBJ1-2; 8 bases match TRBD1. The CDR3, as DNA: TGTGCCAGCAGTGACCCCGGGACAGGTTATGGCTACACCTTC. As protein: CASSDPGTGYGYTF.